This T cell receptor beta chain was sequenced for a study of cytomegalovirus exposure and HLA in healthy donors. This clone was picked up one time. Its specificity is unknown. Participants comprised healthy donors of bone marrow. V was trimmed by 0 bases and J by 10 bases, leaving 6 bases between them. This CDR3 is 11 amino acids long. The V gene's germline CDR1 is MNHNY and CDR2 SVGAGI (reference sequence). Study-wide points: The presence/absence work took it that sequencing depth was about the same across donors. Some public TCRs appeared in many individuals, while most sequences were rare. HLA-A and HLA-B allele assignments for most subjects were reportedly predicted accurately using TCR beta sequences.

The PCR used 60 Vbeta and 13 Jbeta primers. Repertoires were generated with immunoSEQ multiplex PCR, while TCRdb's copy carries only in-frame clones and drops some. The table shows about 82,000 clones, with 70% to 80% occurring only once. This receptor was taken from a human donor in good health. The gene calls are TRBV6-6 and TRBJ1-1; D gene uncertain. The sample consisted of PBMCs. In DNA form, the CDR3 reads TGTGCCAGCAGTTACTCGACGGGAGCTTTCTTT. Translating gives CASSYSTGAFF.